The T cell receptor (beta chain) described here comes from a study of blood T cell repertoires in COVID-19. This clone appeared a few times. The CDR3 spans 20 residues. Unmatched junction bases numbered 26, after V lost 6 bases and J lost 8 bases. Germline CDR1 is MRHNA and CDR2 is SNTAGT. This table comes from immunoSEQ multiplex PCR, and its TCRdb copy is limited to in-frame clones, with some not included. The sample holds around 100,000 clones; about 85% are singletons and the top ten take 2.1%. Sequencing was carried out using peripheral blood. This rearrangement joins TRBV6-4 to TRBJ1-4, with 8 bases that match TRBD1. This TCR was recovered from a human donor in a cohort sampled during active COVID-19. CDR3 DNA sequence: TGTGCCAGCAGGATTAGAAGGACTAAGGGACGACAGGGGAGCTGCGAAAAACTGTTTTTT. This codes for CASRIRRTKGRQGSCEKLFF.